This TCR beta chain was identified during a study of T-cell reconstitution after alpha-beta-depleted transplantation in children. Study-level points and caveats: Where alpha-beta T cells came from about two months after transplant was reportedly several hundred expanded graft clones. T-cell counts and diversity at one year post-transplant came mainly from newly produced T cells. Some patients owed their high day-60 TCRbeta diversity to surviving recipient T cells and thymic progenitors.

Preparing the TCRbeta library involved the use of unique molecular identifiers. TCRdb fed the PCR reads into MiXCR, producing one record per CDR3 protein. Of 500,000 to 750,000 distinct CDR3 sequences listed, over 25% are singletons. Trimming took off 6 bases at V and 1 base at J, with 7 bases between the two ends. Per germline, CDR1 MNHNY and CDR2 SVGAGI (reference sequence). The CDR3 length is 13 residues. Concerning this clonotype itself: Its specificity is not known.

The sample consisted of PBMCs, taken before TCRalphabeta/CD19-depleted stem cell transplant. The J gene is TRBJ1-5, the V gene TRBV6-6; no definite D call. The receptor's source is a boy under two years old with Wiskott-Aldrich syndrome, due to receive a stem cell transplant. This CDR3 reads CASRGGSNQPQHF. CDR3 in DNA: TGTGCCAGCAGGGGCGGGAGCAATCAGCCCCAGCATTTT.